What follows are 27 T cell receptor beta chains derived from one specimen sequenced in a study of cytomegalovirus exposure and HLA in healthy donors. PCR primers comprised 60 Vbeta and 13 Jbeta primers. The protocol was immunoSEQ multiplex PCR, while the TCRdb copy is restricted to in-frame clones and leaves out a portion. The sample lists about 200,000 clones; approximately 86% were seen once. Sequencing was performed on PBMCs. The source is a woman in her twenties or thirties in good health and CMV-seronegative.

The rearrangement uses TRBV7-8 and TRBJ1-5; D is possibly TRBD1 (5 bases). Trimming left V 5 bases short and J 9 bases short, with 20 bases between. This CDR3 is built from 15 residues. Germline values: CDR1 SGHVS, CDR2 FQNEAQ. The CDR3 DNA reads TGTGCCAGCAGCCAAGAGGTACAGTATAGGGGGCCCCAGCATTTT. Amino acid sequence: CASSQEVQYRGPQHF. Combining the CDR3 with reference TRBV7-8 and TRBJ1-5 gives the whole variable domain GAGVSQSPRYKVAKRGQDVALRCDPISGHVSLFWYQQALGQGPEFLTYFQNEAQLDKSGLPSDRFFAERPEGSVSTLKIQRTQQEDSAVYLCASSQEVQYRGPQHFGDGTRLSIL.

This chain connects TRBV20-1 to TRBJ2-7, with no clear D. The CDR3 runs 11 residues. Trimming removed 1 base at V and 7 bases at J, with 8 bases between. Germline V gives CDR1 DFQATT, CDR2 SNEGSKA (reference sequence). CDR3 residues: CSARVSVEQYF. In nucleotides, the CDR3 is TGCAGTGCTAGAGTGAGTGTAGAGCAGTACTTC.

The CDR3 DNA follows: TGTGCCAGCAGCTTAGATATAGCGCAGCCCCAGCATTTT. Protein: CASSLDIAQPQHF. The rearrangement joins TRBV11-2 to TRBJ1-5; the D is unclear. CDR1 and CDR2 from the germline V gene are SGHAT and FQNNGV. Between the trimmed V and J ends, which lost 0 bases and 7 bases, there was a span of 7 bases. This CDR3 region has 13 residues.

Notes on this clone: A read error may account for a junction end that differs from germline. The rearrangement uses TRBV7-9 and TRBJ1-1; 7 bases agree with TRBD1. This CDR3 has 12 residues. Per the germline V gene, CDR1 is SEHNR and CDR2 is FQNEAQ (reference sequence). The CDR3 nucleotides are TGTTCCAGCAGCACGGACAGGTCCCTCGCTTTCTTT. The encoded protein is CSSSTDRSLAFF.

The chain combines TRBV5-4 with TRBJ2-3; 10 bases agree with TRBD2. This CDR3 has 16 residues. The J segment lost 2 bases and the V segment lost 0 bases, leaving 3 bases of the junction unmatched. Looked up from germline, CDR1 is SGHNT and CDR2 is YYREEE (reference sequence). In nucleotides, the CDR3 is TGTGCCAGCAGCTTGGTTAGCGGGAGGACCACAGATACGCAGTATTTT. It yields the protein CASSLVSGRTTDTQYF.

V is TRBV28 and J is TRBJ1-1; D remains unclear. The CDR3 spans 13 residues. Trimming removed 6 bases at V and 4 bases at J, with 12 bases between. The V gene's germline CDR1 is MDHEN and CDR2 SYDVKM. CDR3 nucleotides: TGTGCCAGCAGCCCTTTTGGGAGCACTGAAGCTTTCTTT. It encodes CASSPFGSTEAFF.

The chain couples TRBV9 to TRBJ2-7, with 7 positions matching TRBD2. CDR1 is SGDLS and CDR2 is YYNGEE in the germline V gene. With 4 bases clipped from V and 6 bases from J, the junction kept 25 bases outside the gene matches. The CDR3 totals 19 residues. CDR3: CASSTLGGEGGGRGREQYF. The CDR3 region has the DNA TGTGCCAGCAGCACCTTGGGCGGGGAGGGTGGCGGGCGAGGGCGCGAGCAGTACTTC. The variable domain in full, completed from reference TRBV9 and TRBJ2-7, reads DSGVTQTPKHLITATGQRVTLRCSPRSGDLSVYWYQQSLDQGLQFLIQYYNGEERAKGNILERFSAQQFPDLHSELNLSSLELGDSALYFCASSTLGGEGGGRGREQYFGPGTRLTVT.

This sequence joins TRBV30 and TRBJ1-5, with 7 nucleotides matching TRBD1. CDR1 and CDR2 from the germline V gene are GTSNPN and SVGIG (reference sequence). J gave up 6 bases and V 7 bases, and 9 bases lay outside the gene matches. The CDR3 loop spans 13 amino acids. The CDR3 sequence: CALDHRGGQPQHF. For the CDR3, the DNA is TGTGCCTTGGACCACAGGGGAGGTCAGCCCCAGCATTTT.

Comments on this clone: One end of the junction varies from germline; a read error may be responsible. V usage is TRBV6-1 and J usage is TRBJ1-4, with D possibly matching TRBD1 (5 bases). The CDR3 totals 12 residues. The germline CDR1 and CDR2 sequences are MNHNS and SASEGT. CDR3 protein: CASSWGGERLFF. The CDR3 DNA is TGTGCCAGCAGTTGGGGGGGGGAAAGACTGTTTTTT.

The V and J genes are TRBV27 and TRBJ2-4; 9 bases agree with TRBD1. The V segment lost 3 bases and the J segment 7 bases; nucleotides outside the gene matches: 7. The CDR3 length is 15 residues. CDR1 is MNHEY and CDR2 is SMNVEV in the germline V gene (reference sequence). The CDR3 loop is CASSLTGTGRNIQYF. For the CDR3, the DNA is TGTGCCAGCAGTTTGACGGGGACAGGGAGGAACATTCAGTACTTC.

V is TRBV6-1 and J is TRBJ2-4; TRBD1 matches at 10 bases. The trim removed 5 bases at V and 8 bases at J, leaving 9 bases unmatched. This CDR3 is 15 amino acids long. Germline CDR1 reads MNHNS; CDR2 reads SASEGT. The CDR3 DNA reads TGTGCCAGCAGTCCCGGGACAGGGGTTTCAGACATTCAGTACTTC. This encodes CASSPGTGVSDIQYF.

This chain uses TRBV5-1 with TRBJ2-7, with 11 bases aligning to TRBD2. This CDR3 has 18 amino acids. V trimming: 1 base; J trimming: 1 base; junction bases outside the gene matches: 10. The V gene's germline CDR1 is SGHRS and CDR2 YFSETQ. The CDR3: CASSLRLAGGGKSYEQYF. In nucleotides, the CDR3 is TGCGCCAGCAGCTTGCGGTTAGCGGGAGGGGGAAAATCCTACGAGCAGTACTTC.

This rearrangement joins TRBV2 to TRBJ2-5, with 7 bases matching TRBD2. This CDR3 is 15 amino acids long. The V gene end was trimmed by 6 bases and the J gene end by 2 bases; junction bases not matched to a gene: 9. Germline assignment: CDR1 SNHLY and CDR2 FYNNEI. The CDR3 spells CASRYGLGVQETQYF. CDR3 DNA sequence: TGTGCCAGCAGATACGGACTAGGAGTTCAAGAGACCCAGTACTTC.

The CDR3, as DNA: TGTGCCAGCAGCCCCGGGGGGGGGAGCTATGGCTACACCTTC. This translates into CASSPGGGSYGYTF. The J gene is TRBJ1-2, the V gene TRBV6-5; a weak D match, TRBD1 (5 bases). The CDR3 has 14 residues. Trimming pared 6 bases from V and 4 bases from J, leaving 15 bases between. Germline V gene lookup returns CDR1 MNHEY and CDR2 SVGAGI.

This chain uses TRBV19 with TRBJ2-7; maybe TRBD2 (6 bases). The V gene's germline CDR1 is LNHDA and CDR2 SQIVND (reference sequence). Trimming removed 5 bases from V and 4 bases from J, with 9 bases in between. This CDR3 comprises 12 residues. CDR3 DNA: TGTGCCAGTAGTGTGGGGGGTTACGAGCAGTACTTC. Translated: CASSVGGYEQYF.

The chain combines TRBV27 with TRBJ2-5, with 9 nucleotides matching TRBD1. The germline CDR1 and CDR2 sequences are MNHEY and SMNVEV (reference sequence). V lost 5 bases and J lost 4; bases outside the gene matches: 14. CDR3 size: 17 residues. The CDR3 sequence: CASSPPPDRGIPETQYF. The CDR3 DNA reads TGTGCCAGCAGTCCCCCTCCAGACAGGGGGATTCCAGAGACCCAGTACTTC.

The chain uses TRBV5-1 and TRBJ2-1; D is perhaps TRBD1 (5 bases). This CDR3 region has 13 residues. The V end lost 2 bases, the J end lost 4 bases, and 7 bases lay between the germline ends. The V gene's germline CDR1 is SGHRS and CDR2 YFSETQ. CDR3 loop: CASSLQEYNEQFF. The CDR3 DNA is TGCGCCAGCAGCTTACAGGAATACAATGAGCAGTTCTTC. The whole variable domain, filled in from reference TRBV5-1 and TRBJ2-1, reads KAGVTQTPRYLIKTRGQQVTLSCSPISGHRSVSWYQQTPGQGLQFLFEYFSETQRNKGNFPGRFSGRQFSNSRSEMNVSTLELGDSALYLCASSLQEYNEQFFGPGTRLTVL.

The rearrangement uses TRBV15 and TRBJ2-1, with D possibly being TRBD1 (5 bases). This CDR3 contains 15 residues. Trimming removed 1 base from V and 6 bases from J, with 13 bases in between. Germline V CDR1 and CDR2: LNHNV, YYDKDF (reference sequence). DNA of the CDR3: TGTGCCACCAGCAGAGTCGTGCAGGGTCTCAATGAGCAGTTCTTC. Its protein product is CATSRVVQGLNEQFF.

V and J are TRBV10-2 and TRBJ2-2; a possible D gene is TRBD1 (5 bases). The CDR3 spans 16 residues. The V and J ends lost 2 bases and 3 bases respectively, with 13 bases between them. CDR1 is WSHSY, CDR2 SAAADI, per germline. The CDR3 region is CASSEGPGWDTGELFF. The CDR3 DNA follows: TGCGCCAGCAGTGAGGGCCCAGGGTGGGACACCGGGGAGCTGTTTTTT.

This clone was observed a single time. The V gene is TRBV28, the J gene TRBJ2-1, with 14 bases identical to TRBD2. The CDR3 consists of 15 residues. V shed 5 bases, J shed 10 bases, and the junction held 7 bases outside the gene matches. Germline V CDR1 and CDR2: MDHEN, SYDVKM. CDR3 sequence: CASSPRLAGGREQFF. CDR3 coding DNA: TGTGCCAGCAGTCCACGACTAGCGGGAGGGCGGGAGCAGTTCTTC.

This clone has just one count. V usage is TRBV5-1 and J usage is TRBJ2-2, with D tentatively TRBD2 (5 bases). The CDR3 covers 13 residues. Germline V gene sequence: CDR1 SGHRS, CDR2 YFSETQ. V lost 4 bases and J lost 5, with 9 bases in between. DNA for the CDR3: TGCGCCAGCAGCATCCGGAGGACCGGGGAGCTGTTTTTT. Residues: CASSIRRTGELFF. The variable domain in full, with the rest retrieved from reference TRBV5-1 and TRBJ2-2, is KAGVTQTPRYLIKTRGQQVTLSCSPISGHRSVSWYQQTPGQGLQFLFEYFSETQRNKGNFPGRFSGRQFSNSRSEMNVSTLELGDSALYLCASSIRRTGELFFGEGSRLTVL.

This chain connects TRBV21-1 to TRBJ2-1; TRBD1, as called in the table, went unchecked against the DNA. TRBV21-1 is marked as a pseudogene. The CDR3 length is 14 residues. The CDR3: CAVPTGQIYNEQFF. The CDR3 DNA is TGTGCCGTCCCGACGGGACAGATATACAATGAGCAGTTCTTC.

CDR3 loop: CASSEAAGLRAAHF. CDR3 coding DNA: TGTGCCAGCAGTGAGGCTGCTGGACTTCGGGCCGCCCACTTT. The gene calls are TRBV2 and TRBJ1-6; D call uncertain. Germline lookup yields CDR1 SNHLY and CDR2 FYNNEI. V was pared by 3 bases and J by 18 bases, with 21 bases between. The CDR3 has 14 residues. Supplemented by reference TRBV2 and TRBJ1-6, the full variable domain reads EPEVTQTPSHQVTQMGQEVILRCVPISNHLYFYWYRQILGQKVEFLVSFYNNEISEKSEIFDDQFSVERPDGSNFTLKIRSTKLEDSAMYFCASSEAAGLRAAHFGNGTRLTVT.

The chain uses TRBV5-4 and TRBJ1-3; 8 bases match TRBD1. Germline V gene data show CDR1 as SGHNT and CDR2 as YYREEE (reference sequence). The CDR3 totals 16 residues. The trim removed 2 bases at V and 4 bases at J, leaving 8 bases unmatched. CDR3 coding DNA: TGTGCCAGCAGCTTCCAAGGACAGGGAGCAGGAAACACCATATATTTT. It specifies CASSFQGQGAGNTIYF.

The chain couples TRBV9 to TRBJ2-3; 12 bases line up with TRBD2. V shed 4 bases and J 4 bases; nucleotides not matched to a gene: 7. This CDR3 has 16 residues. The V gene's germline CDR1 is SGDLS and CDR2 YYNGEE. The CDR3 is CASSRLAGGPADTQYF. The DNA for the CDR3 is TGTGCCAGCAGCCGCCTAGCGGGGGGGCCGGCAGATACGCAGTATTTT.

This chain uses TRBV11-2 with TRBJ2-2; weak D call: TRBD1 (6 bases). V lost 6 bases and J 4 bases, leaving 18 bases between the germline ends. From germline, CDR1 is SGHAT and CDR2 FQNNGV. CDR3 length equals 16 residues. In DNA form, the CDR3 reads TGTGCCAGCAGGGCCCCGGGACACATTCCCACCGGGGAGCTGTTTTTT. This translates into CASRAPGHIPTGELFF. Variable domain in full (rest from reference TRBV11-2 and TRBJ2-2): EAGVAQSPRYKIIEKRQSVAFWCNPISGHATLYWYQQILGQGPKLLIQFQNNGVVDDSQLPKDRFSAERLKGVDSTLKIQPAKLEDSAVYLCASRAPGHIPTGELFFGEGSRLTVL.

The V gene is TRBV7-2, the J gene TRBJ2-7; D is perhaps TRBD1 (5 bases). This CDR3 has 13 amino acids. CDR1 is SGHTA, CDR2 FQGNSA, per germline. V was shortened by 0 bases and J by 13 bases, with 16 bases between the two germline ends. The DNA of the CDR3 is TGTGCCAGCAGCTTAGCAGGCGTCAGGGATTTATACTTC. Its translation: CASSLAGVRDLYF.